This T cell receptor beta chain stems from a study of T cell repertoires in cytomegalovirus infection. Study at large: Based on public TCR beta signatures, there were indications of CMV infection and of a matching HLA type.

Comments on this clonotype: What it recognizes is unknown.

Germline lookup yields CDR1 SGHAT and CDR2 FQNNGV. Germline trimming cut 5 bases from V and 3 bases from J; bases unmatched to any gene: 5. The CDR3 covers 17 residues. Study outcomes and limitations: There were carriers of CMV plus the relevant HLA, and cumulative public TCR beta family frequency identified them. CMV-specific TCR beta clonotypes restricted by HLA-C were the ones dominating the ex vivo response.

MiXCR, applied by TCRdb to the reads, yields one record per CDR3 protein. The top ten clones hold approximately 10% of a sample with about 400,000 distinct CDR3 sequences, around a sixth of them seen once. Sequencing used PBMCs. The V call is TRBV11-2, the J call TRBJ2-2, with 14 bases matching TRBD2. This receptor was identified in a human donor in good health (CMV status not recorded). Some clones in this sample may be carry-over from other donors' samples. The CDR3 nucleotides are TGTGCCAGCAGCCTAGGGACTAGCGGGAGATACACCGGGGAGCTGTTTTTT. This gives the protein CASSLGTSGRYTGELFF.